This is a list of T cell receptor beta chains from one sample in a study of high-grade serous ovarian cancer treatment subgroups. Only in-frame clones appear in the TCRdb table, and some are missing; sequencing was by immunoSEQ multiplex PCR. The repertoire holds 4,800 or so clones, approximately 70% seen once, with approximately 9.1% in the top ten. Sequencing input: tumor tissue. These receptors were collected from a human donor with high-grade serous ovarian cancer. Both conserved end residues are part of each CDR3. The D gene is left open where the match is weak. Clone size is shown for a subset of rows, as once, few, many or a class of expanded clone.

v_gene	len	d_gene	j_gene	abundance	CDR3nt	CDR3aa
TRBV6-4	13	.	TRBJ2-3	.	TGTGCCAGCAGTGATGGAGGGGCAGATACGCAGTATTTT	CASSDGGADTQYF
TRBV4-2	17	.	TRBJ1-4	.	TGTGCCAGCAGCCAAGCCCAACGGGGGTCGACTAATGAAAAACTGTTTTTT	CASSQAQRGSTNEKLFF
TRBV5-6	14	TRBD1	TRBJ2-7	.	TGTGCCAGCACGCGAACAGGGGTGCACTACGAGCAGTACTTC	CASTRTGVHYEQYF
TRBV20-1	11	.	TRBJ2-1	.	TGCAGTGCTAGGGATTGGAGTGAGCAGTTCTTC	CSARDWSEQFF
TRBV7-9	16	.	TRBJ1-5	.	TGTGCCAGCAGCTTAGGTACGGGGACGAGCAATCAGCCCCAGCATTTT	CASSLGTGTSNQPQHF
TRBV2	14	.	TRBJ1-4	few	TGTGCCAGCAGTGGAGGATGGGGGGGCAAAAAACTGTTTTTT	CASSGGWGGKKLFF
TRBV18	15	.	TRBJ2-5	.	TGTGCCAGCTCACCAAGGGTTGTGGGGGAAGAGACCCAGTACTTC	CASSPRVVGEETQYF
TRBV14	14	TRBD2	TRBJ2-3	.	TGTGCCAGCAGCCAAATTAGCGGGAGGGATACGCAGTATTTT	CASSQISGRDTQYF
TRBV27	14	.	TRBJ1-5	few	TGTGCCAGCAGTCTGAGGGGGAACAATCAGCCCCAGCATTTT	CASSLRGNNQPQHF
TRBV7-2	13	.	TRBJ1-1	medium-sized	TGTGCCAGCAGCTCCTACACGAACACTGAAGCTTTCTTT	CASSSYTNTEAFF
TRBV6-5	15	.	TRBJ1-3	.	TGTGCCAGCAGCTCGGGACGAAACTCTGGAAACACCATATATTTT	CASSSGRNSGNTIYF
TRBV7-9	17	.	TRBJ1-3	.	TGTGCCAGCAGGAGAATTTTATCGCAGCGCTCTGGAAACACCATATATTTT	CASRRILSQRSGNTIYF
TRBV9	16	.	TRBJ2-3	few	TGTGCCAGCAGCGTAGAGGCTAGCATCCTCGGTGATACGCAGTATTTT	CASSVEASILGDTQYF
TRBV4-2	15	TRBD1	TRBJ2-5	large	TGTGCCAGCAGCCAAGCGACAGGGGGCACGGAGACCCAGTACTTC	CASSQATGGTETQYF
TRBV1	17	.	TRBJ2-2	.	TGCACCAGCAGCCAGACCGGACTATTTAATATCACCGGGGAGCTGTTTTTT	CTSSQTGLFNITGELFF
TRBV28	16	TRBD1	TRBJ1-2	hyperexpanded	TGTGCCAGCAGTTCGTCGCGGGGGGACAGAGAGTATGGCTACACCTTC	CASSSSRGDREYGYTF
TRBV7-9	13	.	TRBJ1-1	few	TGTGCCAGCAGCGTGGGACGCCTCACTGAAGCTTTCTTT	CASSVGRLTEAFF
TRBV11-2	15	TRBD2	TRBJ2-1	.	TGTGCCAGCAGCTTAGAGCTAGCGGGAAACAATGAGCAGTTCTTC	CASSLELAGNNEQFF
TRBV7-2	15	TRBD2	TRBJ2-5	.	TGTGCCAGCAGCTTAGGGCTAGCGGGACGAGAGACCCAGTACTTC	CASSLGLAGRETQYF
TRBV5-5	15	TRBD1	TRBJ1-4	.	TGTGCCAGCAGCATCAGGGGGCGCGTAGGAGAAAAACTGTTTTTT	CASSIRGRVGEKLFF
TRBV28	15	TRBD1	TRBJ1-4	.	TGTGCCAGCAGTTTCAATAGGGGGCGCGATGAAAAACTGTTTTTT	CASSFNRGRDEKLFF
TRBV5-1	12	.	TRBJ2-1	.	TGCGCCAGCAGCTTTTGGAATCGTGAGCAGTTCTTC	CASSFWNREQFF
TRBV19	15	.	TRBJ1-6	.	TGTGCCAGTAGTATAGCGGGCGCTCGGGATTCACCCCTCCACTTT	CASSIAGARDSPLHF
TRBV4-1	13	.	TRBJ1-5	few	TGCGCCAGCAGCCAAGTAATCGGACAGCCCCAGCATTTT	CASSQVIGQPQHF
TRBV10-2	14	TRBD2	TRBJ2-1	.	TGCGCCAGTACCGGGACTAGCGGGAGTAACGAGCAGTTCTTC	CASTGTSGSNEQFF
TRBV7-2	15	.	TRBJ1-5	.	TGTGCCAGCAGCTTATGGGGTGGGGGGGGTCAGCCCCAGCATTTT	CASSLWGGGGQPQHF
TRBV6-5	13	.	TRBJ2-2	.	TGTGCCGGCAGTCTAAGGGTCCCCGGGGAGCTGTTTTTT	CAGSLRVPGELFF
TRBV7-2	15	.	TRBJ2-7	once	TGTGCCAGCAGCCGGTCCGGACAACTCGGATCCGAGCAGTACTTC	CASSRSGQLGSEQYF
TRBV7-3	14	TRBD1	TRBJ1-1	.	TGTGCCAGCAGCTTGGGACAGCAGAACACTGAAGCTTTCTTT	CASSLGQQNTEAFF
TRBV5-1	15	TRBD1	TRBJ2-3	.	TGCGCCAGCAGCCCGGACAGGGGGCATAGAAATACGCAGTATTTT	CASSPDRGHRNTQYF
TRBV5-4	17	TRBD2	TRBJ2-1	.	TGTGCCAGCAGGGGGAGCCTCCTAGCGGAAACCTACAATGAGCAGTTCTTC	CASRGSLLAETYNEQFF
TRBV5-4	15	TRBD1	TRBJ1-2	.	TGTGCCAGCAGCTTAGGCGGGGGGACAGGGCATGGCTACACCTTC	CASSLGGGTGHGYTF
TRBV2	13	.	TRBJ2-7	.	TGTGCCAGCAGTGGCGACGGCTCCTACGAGCAGTACTTC	CASSGDGSYEQYF
TRBV10-3	14	.	TRBJ2-1	few	TGTGCCAGCACCCCGGCTCGTATTAACAATGAGCAGTTCTTC	CASTPARINNEQFF